This T cell receptor (beta chain) derives from a study of T cells after yellow fever vaccination. This CDR3 comprises 15 residues. Germline assignment: CDR1 SGHAT and CDR2 FQNNGV. Trimming cost V 0 bases and J 4 bases, with 13 bases left between them. Production of TCR cDNA was by 5'RACE template switching, which also added a universal primer site and UMIs. TCRdb re-derived calls from the 5' RACE reads in MiXCR, one entry per CDR3 protein. The data contain fewer than 350,000 distinct CDR3 sequences, 3% to 4.5% of them singletons. Broader study findings: Clones from primary vaccination mostly reappeared after the booster (roughly 95% CD4, approximately 88% CD8).

This clonotype has just a few counts. The antigen is unknown. The source is a man in his late teens or twenties who received the YFV17D yellow fever vaccine. The sample was PBMCs, taken on the day of the yellow fever booster vaccination. This chain connects TRBV11-2 to TRBJ2-7; tentative D call: TRBD1 (6 bases). The CDR3 nucleotides read TGTGCCAGCAGCTTAGATTCCGGGACATTGTACGAGCAGTACTTC. It encodes CASSLDSGTLYEQYF.